Reported below is one T cell receptor beta chain. No antigen is known for it. A sample-barcoded 5' primer and a J-beta primer mix were used in a second PCR of about 7 to 12 cycles. Each of the cDNA molecules was tagged by a template-switch adaptor with 12 random nucleotides. TCRdb processed the 5' RACE reads anew with MiXCR; each CDR3 protein has one entry. The repertoire holds about 580,000 distinct CDR3 sequences, with around 48% as singletons. This entry is derived from a study of blood T cells in healthy people across ages. General study results and limits: As naive T cell percentage varied, TCR beta diversity correlated strongly with it.

The sequence was obtained from a man at least 80 years old in good health. The sample taken for sequencing was blood.

CDR3 nucleotide sequence: TGCAGTGCCCTTGTCAGCGGGAGTCGGTACAATGAGCAGTTCTTC. Protein sequence: CSALVSGSRYNEQFF. This chain uses TRBV20-1 with TRBJ2-1; 8 nucleotides agree with TRBD2. With 6 bases clipped from V and 4 bases from J, the junction kept 11 bases outside the gene matches. The CDR3 consists of 15 residues. From germline, CDR1 is DFQATT and CDR2 SNEGSKA (reference sequence).